What follows is one T cell receptor (beta chain) and its context. At least ten counts were recorded for this clonotype. The clone's antigen remains unknown. No base quality information exists; no much larger clone differs at one position. The data stem from a study of regulatory T cells in long-lasting Graves disease (dated by TCRdb to the early 2020s). Regarding the study in general: Persistent Graves' disease meant more than 5 years of antithyroid drug treatment with TSH receptor autoantibodies that stayed positive. Persistent Graves' disease patients were compared with newly diagnosed Graves' disease patients by peripheral blood TCR sequencing and RNA sequencing. The study took place in China and was registered as a clinical trial. A total of roughly 33 samples were covered by TCR sequencing, comprising approximately 13 persistent and approximately 20 newly diagnosed Graves' disease patients. Antithyroid drugs had been taken for roughly 10 years on average by persistent Graves' disease patients in the clinical cohort.

The meaning of the sample's time point label: persistent/refractory GD, antithyroid drugs over 5 years with positive TRAb. For both TCR sequencing and RNA sequencing, RNA was extracted from PBMCs in TRIzol. Graves' disease was diagnosed according to American Thyroid Association guidelines. The patients came from an endocrinology department in Xi'an, China. Each patient gave roughly 10 milliliters of peripheral blood, collected in an EDTA anticoagulant tube. Ficoll Paque Plus density gradient separation was used to isolate PBMCs, and no further T cell sorting was done. An Agilent 2100 Bioanalyzer and agarose gel were used to check RNA quality, and a NanoDrop 2000 was used to measure RNA concentration. The protocol used for the library was multiplex PCR. Reads for this sample came from an Illumina HiSeq 4000. TCR beta libraries were built with iRepertoire HTBI primers and Arm-PCR amplification of CDR3 regions. Gel purification was performed on PCR products prior to sequencing. The source study handled its data this way. Gene usage analysis of CDR3 amino acid clonotypes used the roughly 60 TRBV and more than 13 TRBJ segments found across samples. Filtered high-quality paired reads were merged into contigs using COPE and FqMerger. BLAST was used to align contigs to the IMGT TRBV, TRBD and TRBJ reference genes, and CDR3 was defined following IMGT. Any clonotype with a frequency above 0.1% was counted as a highly expanded clone. Shannon entropy was used to measure repertoire diversity, and the Gini coefficient was used to measure V-J evenness. A clonotype was considered public if more than one individual shared it. Starting from the raw public reads, TCRdb applied fastp trimming at Q25, assembled clones with MiXCR and retained in-frame beta chains. CDR3 protein duplicates are merged, each entry listing the most common genes and DNA. The V and J calls shown here were made by TCRdb, not taken from the authors' results. This sample gives 300,000 to 350,000 distinct CDR3 sequences in total; around 20% of them show up just once. The top ten constitute around 30% of the sample.

Between the V and J ends, shortened by 5 bases and 2 bases respectively, the junction contains 10 bases. The CDR3, from cysteine to phenylalanine, totals 14 residues. The only DNA kept is the CDR3, 42 bases in frame from the first base. CDR1 and CDR2 are read off the germline V gene as KGHSH and LQKENI. The full study reports these points: Only peripheral blood was studied, because thyroid tissue, the primary lesion, was inaccessible. Sequencing and analysis were restricted to the TCR beta chain. TRBV28, TRBJ1-2 and TRBJ2-5 were preferentially used in persistent disease, while TRBV20-1 and TRBJ2-1 were favored in newly diagnosed disease. Persistent Graves' disease patients showed lower TCR Shannon entropy and fewer highly expanded clones than newly diagnosed patients, suggesting clonal expansion. The small sample size was acknowledged by the authors as a limitation that may reduce accuracy. More public clonotypes were shared among persistent patients (roughly 2,900) than among newly diagnosed patients (more than 950).

This TCR was recovered from a female donor with Graves disease. This specimen consisted of peripheral blood mononuclear cells (PBMCs), obtained when the disease was refractory, from a patient treated with antithyroid drugs. The rearranged segments are TRBV18 and TRBJ1-5; matching of 5 bases hints at TRBD1 as the D gene. At the DNA level, the sequence is TGTGCCAGCTCAACACAGGAAGGCAATCAGCCCCAGCATTTT. This gives the protein CASSTQEGNQPQHF.